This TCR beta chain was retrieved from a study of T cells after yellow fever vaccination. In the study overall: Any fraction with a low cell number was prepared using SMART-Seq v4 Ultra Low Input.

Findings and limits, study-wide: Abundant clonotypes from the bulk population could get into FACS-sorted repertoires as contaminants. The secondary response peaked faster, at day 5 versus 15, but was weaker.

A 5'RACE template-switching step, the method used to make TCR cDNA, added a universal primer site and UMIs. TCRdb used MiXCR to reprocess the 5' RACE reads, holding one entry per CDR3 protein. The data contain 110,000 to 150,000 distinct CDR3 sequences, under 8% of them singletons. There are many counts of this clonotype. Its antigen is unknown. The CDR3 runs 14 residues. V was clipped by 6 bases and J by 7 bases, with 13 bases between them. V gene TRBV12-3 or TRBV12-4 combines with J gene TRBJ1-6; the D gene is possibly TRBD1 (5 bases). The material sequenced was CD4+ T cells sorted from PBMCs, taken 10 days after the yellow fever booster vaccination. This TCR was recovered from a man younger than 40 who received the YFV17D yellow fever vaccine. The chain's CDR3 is CASRPGLANSPLHF. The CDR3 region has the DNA TGTGCCAGCAGGCCGGGACTGGCAAATTCACCCCTCCACTTT.